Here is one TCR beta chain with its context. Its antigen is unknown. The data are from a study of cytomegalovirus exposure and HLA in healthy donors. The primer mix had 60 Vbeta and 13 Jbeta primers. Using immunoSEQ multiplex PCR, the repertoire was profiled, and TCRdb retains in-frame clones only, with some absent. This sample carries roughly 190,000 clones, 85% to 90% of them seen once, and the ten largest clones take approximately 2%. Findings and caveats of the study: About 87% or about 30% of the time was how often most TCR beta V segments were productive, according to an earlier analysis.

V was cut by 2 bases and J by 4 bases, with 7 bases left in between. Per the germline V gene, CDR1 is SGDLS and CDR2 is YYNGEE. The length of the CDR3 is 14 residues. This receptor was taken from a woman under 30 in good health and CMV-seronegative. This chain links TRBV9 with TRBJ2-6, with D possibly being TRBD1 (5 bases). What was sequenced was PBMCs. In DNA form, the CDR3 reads TGTGCCAGCAGCGTGGGGCCCGGGGCCAACGTCCTGACTTTC. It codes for CASSVGPGANVLTF.